This is a list of T cell receptor beta chains from one sample in a study of blood T cell repertoires in COVID-19. Assay used: immunoSEQ multiplex PCR; TCRdb lists only in-frame clones, some missing. This table has about 22,000 clones, 89% appearing once. The sequenced sample consisted of peripheral blood. These receptors came from a human donor with active COVID-19. The donor label of this sample is uncertain. Both conserved end residues are part of each CDR3. A D gene is named only where the DNA matches it firmly. Size tells how often a clone was seen (once, few, many) or the class of an expanded clone, and some rows leave it out.

V gene	clone size	J gene	D gene	CDR3 protein	CDR3 DNA
TRBV3-1/TRBV3-2	NA	TRBJ2-2	NA	CASSLAGAPGELFF	TGTGCCAGCAGCCTGGCGGGGGCCCCCGGGGAGCTGTTTTTT
TRBV29-1	NA	TRBJ2-7	TRBD1	CSVLTGVDEQYF	TGCAGCGTCTTGACAGGGGTAGACGAGCAGTACTTC
TRBV19	NA	TRBJ2-1	NA	CASSIVGLQINEQFF	TGTGCCAGTAGTATAGTCGGTCTGCAAATCAATGAGCAGTTCTTC
TRBV7-3	NA	TRBJ1-3	NA	CASSPGVANSGNTIYF	TGTGCCAGCAGCCCAGGGGTGGCGAACTCTGGAAACACCATATATTTT
TRBV5-3	NA	TRBJ2-7	TRBD1	CARSFGQGIDYEQYF	TGTGCCAGAAGCTTCGGACAGGGGATAGACTACGAGCAGTACTTC
TRBV27	few	TRBJ2-7	TRBD2	CASSLSSGMTYEQYF	TGTGCCAGCAGCCTCTCTAGCGGGATGACCTACGAGCAGTACTTC
TRBV29-1	NA	TRBJ2-1	TRBD2	CSVITSGSTNEQFF	TGCAGCGTAATAACTAGCGGGAGTACAAATGAGCAGTTCTTC
TRBV7-8	NA	TRBJ2-3	NA	CASSLVSWTSPTDTQYF	TGTGCCAGCAGCTTAGTTAGTTGGACTTCGCCCACAGATACGCAGTATTTT
TRBV5-6	NA	TRBJ2-5	NA	CASSSGHNLKETQYF	TGTGCCAGCAGCTCGGGACATAATCTAAAAGAGACCCAGTACTTC
TRBV12-5	once	TRBJ1-1	NA	CASAPGSNTEAFF	TGTGCTAGTGCCCCAGGAAGTAACACTGAAGCTTTCTTT
TRBV6-2/TRBV6-3	NA	TRBJ2-7	NA	CASSYAGPRPYEQYF	TGTGCCAGCAGTTACGCGGGGCCTCGCCCCTACGAGCAGTACTTC
TRBV4-1	NA	TRBJ2-5	TRBD2	CASSRLAGVETQYF	TGCGCCAGCAGCCGACTAGCGGGAGTGGAGACCCAGTACTTC
TRBV7-8	few	TRBJ2-2	TRBD1	CASSSSGTGRTGELFF	TGTGCCAGCAGCTCGAGCGGGACAGGGAGAACCGGGGAGCTGTTTTTT
TRBV10-3	NA	TRBJ2-3	NA	CAGSGVGDTQYF	TGTGCCGGTTCAGGGGTGGGAGATACGCAGTATTTT
TRBV11-3	NA	TRBJ2-7	NA	CASSFQAEQYF	TGTGCCAGCAGCTTCCAGGCCGAGCAGTACTTC
TRBV18	few	TRBJ2-3	NA	CASSPPRSSTDTQYF	TGTGCCAGCTCACCCCCCCGGTCTAGCACAGATACGCAGTATTTT
TRBV7-2	NA	TRBJ2-3	NA	CASSLAAFPRDTQYF	TGTGCCAGCAGCTTAGCGGCATTCCCCCGCGATACGCAGTATTTT
TRBV5-1	NA	TRBJ2-5	NA	CASSPGRGATETQYF	TGCGCCAGCAGCCCGGGGAGGGGGGCCACCGAGACCCAGTACTTC
TRBV28	NA	TRBJ1-5	NA	CASSSLNSGTFSNQPQHF	TGTGCCAGCAGTTCCCTAAATTCCGGGACATTTAGCAATCAGCCCCAGCATTTT
TRBV28	once	TRBJ1-4	NA	CASSLATGGAGKLFF	TGTGCCAGCAGTCTCGCAACGGGGGGCGCGGGGAAACTGTTTTTT
TRBV5-4	once	TRBJ2-5	TRBD1	CASSRDSSSQETQYF	TGTGCCAGCAGCAGGGACAGTTCCTCCCAAGAGACCCAGTACTTC
TRBV3-1/TRBV3-2	NA	TRBJ2-1	TRBD2	CASSRLAIDEQFF	TGTGCCAGCAGCCGACTAGCGATCGATGAGCAGTTCTTC
TRBV6-5	NA	TRBJ2-5	NA	CASRQEGLETQYF	TGTGCCAGCAGGCAGGAGGGTCTGGAGACCCAGTACTTC
TRBV6-1	NA	TRBJ1-4	NA	CASSDVSANEKLFF	TGTGCCAGCAGTGACGTTAGTGCTAATGAAAAACTGTTTTTT
TRBV11-2	once	TRBJ2-3	NA	CASSLKLRRTDTQYF	TGTGCCAGCAGCTTAAAACTCCGCCGCACAGATACGCAGTATTTT
TRBV5-1	NA	TRBJ2-3	NA	CASSWGATSTDTQYF	TGCGCCAGCAGCTGGGGAGCCACTAGCACAGATACGCAGTATTTT
TRBV18	NA	TRBJ2-5	TRBD1	CASSPNQGEGETQYF	TGTGCCAGCTCACCAAACCAGGGGGAAGGGGAGACCCAGTACTTC
TRBV11-3	NA	TRBJ2-1	TRBD1	CASSSKDGTDSYNEQFF	TGTGCCAGCAGCTCAAAGGACGGGACAGATTCTTACAATGAGCAGTTCTTC
TRBV3-1/TRBV3-2	few	TRBJ1-6	TRBD1	CASSFQGVGNSPLHF	TGTGCCAGCAGCTTCCAGGGGGTTGGTAATTCACCCCTCCACTTT
TRBV5-1	NA	TRBJ1-5	NA	CASSTDSNQPQHF	TGCGCCAGCAGCACAGACAGCAATCAGCCCCAGCATTTT
TRBV7-9	NA	TRBJ2-3	TRBD2	CASSSQAGRTDTQYF	TGTGCCAGCAGCTCCCAAGCGGGGCGCACAGATACGCAGTATTTT
TRBV2	NA	TRBJ2-7	TRBD2	CASSETAGALEQYF	TGTGCCAGCAGTGAAACGGCGGGAGCGCTGGAGCAGTACTTC
TRBV18	NA	TRBJ2-5	TRBD1	CASSPVTRTGEETQYF	TGTGCCAGCTCACCTGTTACCCGGACAGGGGAAGAGACCCAGTACTTC
TRBV15	NA	TRBJ2-2	NA	CATSSGAYTGELFF	TGTGCCACCAGCTCTGGGGCGTACACCGGGGAGCTGTTTTTT
TRBV11-2	NA	TRBJ2-7	TRBD1	CASSSQGASYEQYF	TGTGCCAGCAGCTCACAGGGGGCTTCCTACGAGCAGTACTTC
TRBV19	few	TRBJ1-4	NA	CASSMNRYNEKLFF	TGTGCCAGTAGTATGAACAGGTACAATGAAAAACTGTTTTTT
TRBV19	NA	TRBJ2-3	TRBD1	CASSRQGSLEIDTQYF	TGTGCCAGTAGTCGACAGGGTTCCTTGGAAATAGATACGCAGTATTTT
TRBV10-3	NA	TRBJ1-1	NA	CAIREQGRGSEAFF	TGTGCCATCAGGGAACAGGGTAGAGGATCTGAAGCTTTCTTT
TRBV12-3/TRBV12-4	NA	TRBJ2-3	TRBD1	CASSLTGTDTQYF	TGTGCCAGCAGCCTGACAGGGACAGATACGCAGTATTTT